This T cell receptor (beta chain) was sequenced during a study of shared clonotypes between healthy human individuals (dated by TCRdb to between 2020 and 2021). Turning to the overall study: The cohort included three men and a couple of women between 18 and 49 years of age. For each donor, CD4 naive and CD4 memory were each given three plates, CD8 naive was given two plates, and CD8 memory was given one plate. The study deeply sequenced blood TCR repertoires of about 5 healthy adults to estimate repertoire size and the extent of clonotype sharing between individuals. Libraries were prepared and TCR repertoires were sequenced by different laboratories using diverse techniques, in order to increase sequencing depth and limit assay-specific biases. Per donor, leukapheresis produced somewhere between about 0.94 and 10 billion PBMCs.

Donors were healthy HIV-negative adults with no recently reported acute infections or vaccinations. Every donor was a Caucasian adult residing in Nashville, Tennessee, USA. CD4+ T cells were enriched through magnetic negative selection, after which naive cells were positively selected on CD45RA and the remaining negative fraction served as the memory subset. Blood was collected by leukapheresis, and PBMCs were isolated by Ficoll-Histopaque density gradient centrifugation and then cryopreserved in liquid nitrogen vapor phase. Analytical flow cytometry was used to check the purity and quantity of each magnetically sorted T cell population. Genomic DNA was isolated from each sorted fraction and quantified by UV absorbance on a Nanodrop 2000c. The research as a whole found: Because the study included only a small number of donors, the genetic and exposure-history diversity represented was limited. About 5% of naive CD4, 3.5% of naive CD8, around 2.3% of memory CD4, and 0.4% of memory CD8 clonotypes were shared across several donors. Even with the large sequencing depth, rarefaction of the sorted-subset datasets indicated that sequencing was incomplete. Pairwise subsampling led to the expectation that sequencing depth would affect the degree of clonotype sharing among donors. Naive subsets generally had larger estimated clonotype richness than memory subsets. Sampling was restricted to blood, and TCR repertoires in tissues likely differ from the TCR repertoires found in blood. Higher generation probabilities were observed for clonotypes shared by all four sorted-subset donors than for non-shared clonotypes.

This clone occurred once. This clone's antigen is unknown. Base qualities are not recorded, but no much larger clone differs from it by a single base. Its CDR3 holds 15 amino acids, cysteine through phenylalanine. The read is trimmed to its CDR3 DNA, 45 bases read in frame from base 1. The germline V gene gives CDR1 as LGHNA and CDR2 as YNFKEQ. Trimming takes 3 bases from V and 3 bases from J, and the germline ends sit 15 bases apart. Using the deep immunoSEQ assay, TCR CDR3 regions were amplified from genomic DNA by multiplex PCR. For each cell subset, the extracted genomic DNA was distributed evenly across all wells of several immunoSEQ 96-well plates, and each plate served as one replicate. For sorted subsets, roughly 200 ng of genomic DNA, equivalent to about 30,000 T cell genomes, went into each replicate PCR. The purified libraries were quantified using a Qubit 3.0 fluorometer, sized with a Bioanalyzer 2100, and then quantified again using the KAPA Library Quantification kit. Every immunoSEQ 96-well plate was sequenced on a separate single-read 150-cycle Illumina NextSeq 550 flow cell. Regarding the original processing steps: Because the immunoSEQ output held only junctional sequences and lacked quality scores, the filtering could not match the filtering applied to full-length reads. Sequences were annotated with PyIR, a Python wrapper for IgBLAST v1.9, using IMGT germline references to assign V/J genes and CDR3. Reads were filtered out if the reads had weak V/J assignments (E-value above 1e-6), no CDR3, stop codons, out-of-frame junctions, or ambiguous translated residues. V3J clonotypes were defined by identical inferred V gene, J gene, and CDR3 amino acid sequence. Percentage overlap between repertoires was computed as shared unique clonotypes divided by the size of the smaller repertoire. RTK rarefaction, the Chao1 estimator, and Recon v2.1 estimates of unobserved clonotypes were used to assess repertoire richness. Generation probabilities were computed with OLGA for all TCRbeta clonotypes obtained by the gDNA method from a few donors. The source is immuneACCESS, and TCRdb retained only in-frame sequences with V and J called. Part of the clones is not carried over; for the studies checked, unresolved V genes explain less than half of this, and the remainder is unexplained. V and J calls and clone size follow that table, whereas D and trimming were derived from the DNA. The sample table contains about 2.4 million clones; only one count was recorded for roughly 93% of them. Of the sample, 0.36% falls within the top ten clones.

The source material was naive CD4+ T cells from PBMCs. The cell subset or site label, read with the paper, signifies: CD45RA+ positively selected. Here the chain combines TRBV4-2 and TRBJ2-7; the D gene assignment is perhaps TRBD1 or TRBD2, with each matching 6 bases. This receptor was obtained from a man aged 18 to 30 in good health. Some clones in this sample may be carry-over from other donors' samples. The base sequence is TGTGCCAGCAGCCACTTAGCGGAGGGGGTCTACGAGCAGTACTTC. Its coded protein is CASSHLAEGVYEQYF.